Presented here are 7 T cell receptor beta chains from one specimen sequenced in a study of blood T cell repertoires in COVID-19. Some clones are missing from TCRdb's copy, which holds only in-frame ones; the method was immunoSEQ multiplex PCR. The profile shows 150,000 to 190,000 clones, less than 90% of them singletons. Sequenced: peripheral blood. These receptor sequences come from a woman between 70 and 85 years old with acute or convalescent COVID-19.

The genes are TRBV9 and TRBJ1-1, with D possibly TRBD1 on 6 matching bases. The CDR3 extends over 16 amino acids. Trimming took 4 bases from V and 0 from J, leaving 16 bases between them. The germline CDR1 and CDR2 sequences are SGDLS and YYNGEE. The CDR3 DNA is TGTGCCAGCAGCTTTCGTAGCCACAGGGTGAACACTGAAGCTTTCTTT. Its translation is CASSFRSHRVNTEAFF.

The rearrangement links TRBV11-3 to TRBJ2-2; TRBD1 aligns across 9 bases. Germline V lookup: CDR1 SGHNT, CDR2 YENEEA. The CDR3 length is 15 residues. J lost 5 bases, V lost 5 bases, and 6 bases had no gene match. CDR3 nucleotide sequence: TGTGCCAGCAGCCAAACAGGGGGCGGGACCGGGGAGCTGTTTTTT. This translates into CASSQTGGGTGELFF.

This clone was seen only a few times. V and J are TRBV6-5 and TRBJ2-2, with 12 bases that match TRBD2. V was clipped by 6 bases and J by 6 bases; unmatched bases: 5. The V gene's germline CDR1 is MNHEY and CDR2 SVGAGI. The CDR3 is 15 amino acids. CDR3 protein: CASRTSGGYAGELFF. The CDR3 DNA reads as TGTGCCAGCAGAACTAGCGGGGGGTACGCCGGGGAGCTGTTTTTT.

The rearrangement joins TRBV10-2 to TRBJ1-2; D is uncertain. Trimming stripped 0 bases from V and 3 bases from J, with 11 bases between. The CDR3 sequence is 15 residues long. From germline, CDR1 is WSHSY and CDR2 SAAADI. In DNA, the CDR3 is TGCGCCAGCAGTGAGTCAGTACGGGATCACTATGGCTACACCTTC. The encoded protein is CASSESVRDHYGYTF.

The chain couples TRBV29-1 to TRBJ1-1; TRBD1 might be the D (6 bases). The CDR3 has 14 residues. Germline CDR1 SQVTM, CDR2 ANQGSEA. The ends were cut back, 4 bases at V and 1 base at J, with 13 bases in the middle. CDR3: CSVVIRGWNTEAFF. DNA for the CDR3: TGCAGCGTTGTTATCAGGGGATGGAACACTGAAGCTTTCTTT.

The gene calls are TRBV5-6 and TRBJ2-7, with 12 nucleotides matching TRBD1. This CDR3 region has 15 residues. Looked up from germline, CDR1 is SGHDT and CDR2 is YYEEEE. V shed 4 bases and J 0 bases; nucleotides not matched to a gene: 2. CDR3 sequence reads: CASSTGQGASYEQYF. The CDR3, as DNA: TGTGCCAGCAGCACGGGACAGGGGGCCTCCTACGAGCAGTACTTC.

The chain has TRBV21-1 and TRBJ2-7; TRBD2, the D gene given by the table, was not confirmed from the DNA. TRBV21-1 is classified as a pseudogene. This CDR3 spans 15 amino acids. The CDR3: CASSKVSGNSYEQYV. In nucleotides, the CDR3 is TGTGCCAGCAGCAAAGTTTCGGGGAACTCCTACGAGCAGTACGTC.